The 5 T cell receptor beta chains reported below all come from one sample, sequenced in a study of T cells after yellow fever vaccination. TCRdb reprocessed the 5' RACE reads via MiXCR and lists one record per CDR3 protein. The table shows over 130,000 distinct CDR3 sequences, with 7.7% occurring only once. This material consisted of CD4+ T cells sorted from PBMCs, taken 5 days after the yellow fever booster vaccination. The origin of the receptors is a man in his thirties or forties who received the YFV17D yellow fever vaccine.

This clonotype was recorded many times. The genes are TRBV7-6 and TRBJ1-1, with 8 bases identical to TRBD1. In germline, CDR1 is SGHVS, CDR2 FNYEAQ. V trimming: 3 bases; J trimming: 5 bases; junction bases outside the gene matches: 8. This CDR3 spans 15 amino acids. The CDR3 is CASSLASGGRTEAFF. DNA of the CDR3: TGTGCCAGCAGCTTGGCCTCAGGGGGCAGAACTGAAGCTTTCTTT.

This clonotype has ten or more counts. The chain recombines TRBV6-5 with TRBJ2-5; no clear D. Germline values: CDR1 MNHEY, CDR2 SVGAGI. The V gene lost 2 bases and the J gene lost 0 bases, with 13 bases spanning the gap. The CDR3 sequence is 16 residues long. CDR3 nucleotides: TGTGCCAGCAGTTACGGGGTAGTAAGAAACCAAGAGACCCAGTACTTC. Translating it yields CASSYGVVRNQETQYF.

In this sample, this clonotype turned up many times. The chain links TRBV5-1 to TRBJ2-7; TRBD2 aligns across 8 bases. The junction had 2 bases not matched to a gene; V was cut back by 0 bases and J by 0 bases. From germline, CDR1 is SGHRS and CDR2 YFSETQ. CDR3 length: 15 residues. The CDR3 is CASSLVAGSSYEQYF. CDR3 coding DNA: TGCGCCAGCAGCTTGGTAGCGGGAAGCTCCTACGAGCAGTACTTC.

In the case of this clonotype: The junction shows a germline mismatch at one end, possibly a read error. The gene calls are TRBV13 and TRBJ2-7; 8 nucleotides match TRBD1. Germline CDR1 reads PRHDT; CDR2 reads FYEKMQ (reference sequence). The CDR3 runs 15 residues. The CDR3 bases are TGTGCCAGCAGCTTAGCGCCGACAGGGGCGCACGAGCTGTACTTC. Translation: CASSLAPTGAHELYF.

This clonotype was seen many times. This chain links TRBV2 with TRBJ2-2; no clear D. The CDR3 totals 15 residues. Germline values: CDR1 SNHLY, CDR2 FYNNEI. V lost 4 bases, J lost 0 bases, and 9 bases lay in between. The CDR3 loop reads CASSVTLTNTGELFF. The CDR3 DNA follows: TGTGCCAGCAGTGTGACCCTAACGAACACCGGGGAGCTGTTTTTT.